This T cell receptor (beta chain) emerged from a study of human T cells and chemical hapten exposure. Study-level results: Counts of expanded TCRs (at PT1) showed a positive correlation with patch test score.

The germline V gene has CDR1 MNHEY and CDR2 SVGEGT. CDR3 size: 14 residues. Individual cDNA molecules each carried unique molecular identifiers attached by the library. TCRdb recomputed calls from the RACE reads with MiXCR, one row per CDR3 protein. The sample lists approximately 77,000 distinct CDR3 sequences, 7.5% to 9% occurring once. Described time point: patch test 1, 2 weeks after DPC sensitization. Treatment of the sample: therapeutic diphenylcyclopropenone sensitization with weekly scalp DPC. There are many counts of this clonotype. Its antigen is not known. A clone one base away is much larger, so this may be a read error.

The sequence was collected from a woman aged 30 to 39 with alopecia areata. Some clones in this sample may be carry-over from other donors' samples. The sequences come from whole blood, collected in connection with sensitization to the hapten diphenylcyclopropenone (DPC). The genes are TRBV6-2 or TRBV6-3 and TRBJ1-5; tentatively, D is TRBD1 (5 bases). CDR3 protein: CASSEGQSSQPQNF. The CDR3, as DNA: TGTGCCAGCAGTGAAGGACAAAGCAGTCAGCCCCAGAATTTT.